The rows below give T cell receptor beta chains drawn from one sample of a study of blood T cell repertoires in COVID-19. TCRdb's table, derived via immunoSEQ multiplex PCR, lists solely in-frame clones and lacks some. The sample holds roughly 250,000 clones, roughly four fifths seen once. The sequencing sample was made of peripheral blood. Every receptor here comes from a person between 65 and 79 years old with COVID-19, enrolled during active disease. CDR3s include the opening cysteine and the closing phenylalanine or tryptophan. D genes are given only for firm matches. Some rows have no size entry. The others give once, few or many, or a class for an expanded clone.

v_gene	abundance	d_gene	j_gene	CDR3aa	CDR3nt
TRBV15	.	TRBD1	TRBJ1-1	CATSRGQGIQAFF	TGTGCCACCAGCAGAGGACAGGGGATTCAAGCTTTCTTT
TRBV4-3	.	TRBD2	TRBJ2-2	CASSQGRLAGGMTGELFF	TGCGCCAGCAGCCAAGGGCGACTAGCGGGGGGCATGACCGGGGAGCTGTTTTTT
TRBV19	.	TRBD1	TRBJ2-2	CASSPRTGAKGELFF	TGTGCCAGTAGTCCCAGGACAGGGGCCAAAGGGGAGCTGTTTTTT
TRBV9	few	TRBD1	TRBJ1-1	CASSPPGQGAEAFF	TGTGCCAGCAGCCCGCCAGGACAGGGGGCTGAAGCTTTCTTT
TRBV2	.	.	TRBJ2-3	CASSEYQGPVSTDTQYF	TGTGCCAGCAGTGAATATCAGGGGCCCGTCTCCACAGATACGCAGTATTTT
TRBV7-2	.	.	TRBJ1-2	CASSPPQNYGYTF	TGTGCCAGCTCTCCACCCCAGAACTATGGCTACACCTTC
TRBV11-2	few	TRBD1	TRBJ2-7	CASRGQGLYYEQYF	TGTGCCAGCAGGGGACAGGGGCTATACTACGAGCAGTACTTC
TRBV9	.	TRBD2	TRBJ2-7	CASSPVGRAREQYF	TGTGCCAGCAGCCCTGTTGGGAGGGCCCGCGAGCAGTACTTC
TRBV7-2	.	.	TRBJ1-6	CASTSGRTAAAPSPLHF	TGTGCCAGCACTAGCGGGAGAACAGCCGCGGCCCCCTCACCCCTCCACTTT
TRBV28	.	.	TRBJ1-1	CASSLDRNTEAFF	TGTGCCAGCAGTTTAGACAGAAACACTGAAGCTTTCTTT
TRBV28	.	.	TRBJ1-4	CASSRTELNEKLFF	TGTGCCAGCAGTAGGACAGAACTAAATGAAAAACTGTTTTTT
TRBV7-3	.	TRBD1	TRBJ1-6	CASSYGTGSSPLHF	TGTGCCAGCAGCTACGGGACAGGATCTTCACCCCTCCACTTT
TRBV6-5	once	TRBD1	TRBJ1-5	CASQTGGSNQPQHF	TGTGCCAGCCAAACAGGGGGGAGCAATCAGCCCCAGCATTTT
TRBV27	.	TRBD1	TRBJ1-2	CASSLKTVTGANYGYTF	TGTGCCAGCAGTTTAAAGACGGTAACAGGGGCCAACTATGGCTACACCTTC
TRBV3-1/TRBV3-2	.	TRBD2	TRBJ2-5	CASSQVTSGGGRETQYF	TGTGCCAGCAGCCAGGTTACTAGCGGGGGGGGCCGAGAGACCCAGTACTTC
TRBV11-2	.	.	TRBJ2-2	CASSSNRVGGELFF	TGTGCCAGCAGCTCGAACAGGGTAGGGGGGGAGCTGTTTTTT
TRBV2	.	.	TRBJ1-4	CASSVIGASTNEKLFF	TGTGCCAGCAGTGTTATAGGGGCTTCAACTAATGAAAAACTGTTTTTT
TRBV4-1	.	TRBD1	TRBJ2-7	CASSQEATAGQGNEQYF	TGCGCCAGCAGCCAAGAAGCCACAGCGGGACAGGGTAACGAGCAGTACTTC
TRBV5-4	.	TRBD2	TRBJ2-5	CASSPFAGGLQETQYF	TGTGCCAGCAGCCCCTTTGCGGGGGGCCTACAAGAGACCCAGTACTTC
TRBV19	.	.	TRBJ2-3	CASTPVAATSTDTQYF	TGTGCCAGTACTCCAGTAGCGGCCACTAGCACAGATACGCAGTATTTT
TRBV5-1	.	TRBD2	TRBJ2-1	CASSLGGREGDEQFF	TGCGCCAGCAGCTTGGGCGGAAGGGAGGGCGATGAGCAGTTCTTC
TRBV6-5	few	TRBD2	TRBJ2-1	CASKRGRGGYNEQFF	TGTGCCAGCAAAAGAGGGCGGGGGGGATACAATGAGCAGTTCTTC
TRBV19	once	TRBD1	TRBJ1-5	CASTDRGPLGSNQPQHF	TGTGCCAGCACAGACAGGGGGCCCCTGGGAAGCAATCAGCCCCAGCATTTT
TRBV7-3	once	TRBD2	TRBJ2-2	CASSTSGSRAGELFF	TGTGCCAGCAGCACTAGCGGGAGTCGGGCCGGGGAGCTGTTTTTT
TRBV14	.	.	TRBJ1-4	CASSQAGAREKLFF	TGTGCCAGCAGCCAAGCAGGGGCACGTGAAAAACTGTTTTTT
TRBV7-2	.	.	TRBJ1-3	CASSQKGNTIYF	TGTGCCAGCAGCCAAAAAGGAAACACCATATATTTT
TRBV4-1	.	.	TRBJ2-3	CASSQGGPFSTDTQYF	TGCGCCAGCAGCCAAGGAGGCCCATTTAGCACAGATACGCAGTATTTT
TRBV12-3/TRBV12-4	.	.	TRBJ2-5	CASSWGPETQYF	TGTGCCAGCAGTTGGGGCCCCGAGACCCAGTACTTC
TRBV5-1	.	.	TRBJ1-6	CASSAGLTNSPLHF	TGCGCCAGCAGCGCGGGGCTTACTAATTCACCCCTCCACTTT
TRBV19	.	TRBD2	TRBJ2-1	CASSTLAGENNEQFF	TGTGCCAGTAGCACTCTAGCGGGGGAGAACAATGAGCAGTTCTTC